The entry that follows covers one TCR beta chain sequence. The sample belongs to a study of shared clonotypes between healthy human individuals. Memory CD4+ cells were the fraction left after CD45RA+ naive selection. The assay was immunoSEQ multiplex PCR, and TCRdb's table has in-frame clones only and misses some. The sample has under 2.5 million clones, 92% seen once. The origin of this receptor is a man aged 18 to 30 in good health. Some clones in this sample may be carry-over from other donors' samples. The source material was naive CD4+ T cells from PBMCs. The subset is: CD45RA+ positively selected.

The chain's CDR3 is CASSVGSHTGADTQYF. The CDR3, as DNA: TGTGCCAGCAGCGTAGGTTCGCACACGGGCGCAGATACGCAGTATTTT. The chain is built from TRBV9 and TRBJ2-3, with D unclear. The germline CDR1 and CDR2 sequences are SGDLS and YYNGEE. CDR3 length equals 16 residues. Trimming removed 0 bases from V and 4 bases from J, with 15 bases in between.